This TCR beta chain originates from a study of graft-versus-host responses after intestinal transplantation (dated by TCRdb to the early 2020s). For the study in its entirety: The transplants that recipients got were multivisceral, liver-intestinal, or isolated intestinal. The cohort enrolled under 25 intestinal transplant recipients including one retransplant, and a few patients lacking pretransplant specimens were excluded. Alloreactive clones were identified by sequencing pre-transplant mixed lymphocyte reaction products and comparing them with unstimulated pre-transplant donor and recipient T cells. Rather than being sequenced by the commercial service, samples from a few later patients were sequenced in-house on an Illumina MiSeq and processed with MiXCR. Every recipient was given anti-thymocyte globulin induction, then maintenance tacrolimus and steroids for two to three years. Bulk TCR-beta CDR3 sequencing was used to track graft-versus-host and host-versus-graft alloreactive T cell clones in the graft, circulation and bone marrow after intestinal transplantation. A peak of at least 4% donor T cells among recipient peripheral blood mononuclear cells was the definition used for donor T cell macrochimerism. General findings and caveats noted by the study authors: In the allografts of patients with donor T cell macrochimerism, GvH to HvG T cell clonal ratios were high. GvH clones were found in recipient bone marrow, and some of the GvH clones appeared earlier in ileal mucosa or blood, which is consistent with an intestinal mucosal origin. Early after transplant, peak levels of circulating GvH clones were associated with declines in HvG clones. The conclusions were limited by the relatively low number and heterogeneity of the intestinal transplant patients.

Per the germline V gene, MNHNS is the CDR1 and SASEGT is the CDR2. Trimming removed 5 bases from V and 2 bases from J; the gene matches leave 2 bases unexplained. Spanning cysteine to phenylalanine, the CDR3 consists of 15 amino acids. Only CDR3 DNA remains: 45 bases, in frame from the first base. Notes on this clone: Base qualities are not at hand, and no much larger clone is one base apart.

The protocol used for the library was the immunoSEQ multiplex PCR assay. In most patients, genomic DNA was isolated using the Qiagen DNeasy Blood and Tissue Kit and sent frozen to Adaptive Biotechnologies for TCR sequencing. For most patients, genomic DNA was subjected to high-throughput TCR-beta CDR3 sequencing by Adaptive Biotechnologies. Per the source publication's procedure: Adaptive's ImmunoSEQ software was the source of the TCR sequencing data for 18 patients, while a few other patients were processed with MiXCR and VDJtools. CD4 versus CD8 sorting errors were corrected by removing sequences found in both subsets at a frequency ratio below 5:1. CDR3 nucleotide sequences shared by donor and recipient were removed because the origin of these sequences could not be assigned. At least 2-fold expansion over unstimulated cells and a minimum CFSE-low frequency of 0.002% (template counts) or 0.001% (read counts) were required for clones to be classified as alloreactive. Clones were considered mappable if detected in sequenced pre-transplant spleen, lymph node, or MLR CFSE-low populations of the donor or recipient. The cumulative frequency of alloreactive clones was calculated as a percentage of all sequences, weighted by copy number. Here the immuneACCESS table is served through TCRdb, limited to in-frame sequences with V and J called. Missing clones are a known gap in these copies; in checked studies unresolved V genes cover under half, and the rest lacks a known reason. V, J and clone size are those of that table, while D and trimming were read from the DNA. The sample table lists nearly 9,500 clones, 30% to 35% of them with a count of one. The ten largest clonotypes hold 2.5% to 3.5% of the sample.

The meaning of the sample's time point label: cells obtained before transplantation from donor or recipient. In the mixed lymphocyte reactions, roughly 200,000 CFSE-labeled pre-transplant responders were plated with roughly 200,000 irradiated violet-dye-labeled stimulators and cultured for approximately 6 days. After the mixed lymphocyte reaction, proliferating CD3+CD4+CFSE-low and CD3+CD8+CFSE-low responder cells were FACS-sorted on a BD Influx sorter. Sequencing was performed on alloreactive CD8+ T cells from a mixed lymphocyte reaction culture, taken before transplantation. Explained via the paper, the cell subset or site label denotes: CFSE-low proliferating T cells sorted from roughly 6-day pre-transplant mixed lymphocyte reaction (GvH or HvG direction). The chain is assembled from TRBV6-1 and TRBJ2-6, with 8 junctional bases fitting TRBD1. This clonotype originated in a human patient who was an organ donor for intestinal transplantation. CDR3 loop: CASSQTGAGANVLTF. The nucleotide sequence reads TGTGCCAGCAGTCAGACAGGGGCTGGGGCCAACGTCCTGACTTTC.